Sequencing of this T cell receptor beta chain was carried out in a study of blood T cell repertoires in COVID-19. The overall study: There were acute and convalescent COVID-19 samples, and they came from the United States, Italy and Spain. PBMCs, B-cell-depleted T cells, or T cells were the source of the cDNA or gDNA that made up the material.

Per the original data handling: For nucleated cells, counts were estimated from reference gene primer amplification. Profiling relied on immunoSEQ multiplex PCR, and the TCRdb table lists in-frame clones only, not all of them. The V and J calls and the clone size are those of that table, but D and trimming were determined from the DNA. The sample contains roughly 90,000 clones, about 90% of which appear only once. Per the germline V gene, CDR1 is MRHNA and CDR2 is SNTAGT. V gave up 0 bases and J gave up 5 bases; unmatched junction bases: 5. The CDR3 loop spans 16 amino acids. This TCR was recovered from a human donor in a cohort sampled during active COVID-19. Sequenced material: peripheral blood. The chain uses TRBV6-4 and TRBJ2-1; 9 positions agree with TRBD2. For the CDR3, the DNA is TGTGCCAGCAGTGACTCTAGCGGGAGTGGAGACAATGAGCAGTTCTTC. The encoded protein is CASSDSSGSGDNEQFF.